This TCR beta chain was recovered during a study of control samples from healthy donors and cancer patients. The CDR3 totals 13 residues. Per the germline V gene, CDR1 is SGHNT and CDR2 is YYREEE (reference sequence). Trimming left V 1 base short and J 7 bases short, with 11 bases between. This clone was seen just once. The table came from immunoSEQ multiplex PCR; TCRdb's copy has only in-frame clones and leaves some out. The table includes about 410,000 clones, 90% detected once. Sequencing used PBMCs. The sequence came from a man aged 40-55 years with head and neck cancer. The rearrangement uses TRBV5-4 and TRBJ1-2, with a weak D call TRBD1 (6 bases). In DNA form, the CDR3 reads TGTGCCAGCAGCTTGACAGGGTTTCGTGGCTACACCTTC. Its translation: CASSLTGFRGYTF.